This TCR beta chain was found in a study of blood T cell repertoires in COVID-19. Study-level information: The United States, Italy and Spain were the sources of the acute and convalescent COVID-19 samples. In each case, the material was cDNA or gDNA derived from T cells, B-cell-depleted T cells, or PBMCs.

Sequencing used immunoSEQ multiplex PCR; TCRdb keeps in-frame clones, though not all of them. The repertoire holds 99,000 or so clones, with under 90% as singletons. Germline CDR1 reads SGHKS; CDR2 reads YYEKEE (reference sequence). The CDR3 is 14 amino acids. V was pared by 4 bases and J by 8 bases, with 13 bases between. The sequencing sample was made of peripheral blood. The clonotype originates from a man older than 75 with acute or convalescent COVID-19. The chain joins TRBV5-5 to TRBJ1-6; possibly TRBD1 for D (5 bases). CDR3 coding DNA: TGTGCCAGCAGCCCGCAGGGTTCGGATTCACCCCTCCACTTT. Translation: CASSPQGSDSPLHF.